The T cell receptor (beta chain) under discussion was sequenced for a study of shared clonotypes between healthy human individuals. Sorted-subset replicate PCR reactions were performed with approximately 0.2 ug DNA, corresponding to 25,000 to 35,000 T cell genomes. Produced via immunoSEQ multiplex PCR; TCRdb's table is partial and in-frame only. Found here are some 1,400,000 clones, more than 95% of them singletons; the top ten hold about 1%. Healthy adults negative for HIV, lacking recent acute infections or vaccinations, served as donors. Trimming stripped 2 bases from V and 5 bases from J, with 10 bases between. CDR3 length: 14 residues. CDR1 and CDR2 from the germline V gene are LNHNV and YYDKDF (reference sequence).

Source material: naive CD4+ T cells sorted from blood. The subset denotes: CD45RA+ positively selected. The receptor was isolated from a man aged 30 to 39 in good health. The chain carries TRBV15 and TRBJ1-5; D is ambiguous. CDR3 in amino acids: CATSRPPFDQPQHF. The CDR3 DNA sequence: TGTGCCACCAGCAGACCCCCTTTCGATCAGCCCCAGCATTTT. Variable domain in full (rest from reference TRBV15 and TRBJ1-5): DAMVIQNPRYQVTQFGKPVTLSCSQTLNHNVMYWYQQKSSQAPKLLFHYYDKDFNNEADTPDNFQSRRPNTSFCFLDIRSPGLGDTAMYLCATSRPPFDQPQHFGDGTRLSIL.